This entry is about one T cell receptor (beta chain). Its specificity is unknown. The ends lost 0 bases at V and 2 bases at J; junction bases unmatched: 2. The V gene's germline CDR1 is SGHKS and CDR2 YYEKEE (reference sequence). The CDR3 length is 15 residues. Clones were sequenced by immunoSEQ multiplex PCR, and TCRdb holds only the in-frame ones, with some missing. The repertoire consists of approximately 100,000 clones, with under 95% occurring once and the leading ten covering around 0.73%. The data belong to a study of siplizumab effects on memory and regulatory T cells. General observations from the study: Naive T cells appeared more diverse than memory cells and seemed to be major alloresponse contributors.

V and J are TRBV5-5 and TRBJ1-2, with 9 bases aligning to TRBD1. Sequences were obtained from Tregs sorted from blood. The sequence was collected from a human donor in good health. The DNA of the CDR3 is TGTGCCAGCAGCTTGGCGGGACAGGGAAACTATGGCTACACCTTC. Its protein product is CASSLAGQGNYGYTF.